This T cell receptor beta chain derives from a study of early T cells in non-severe SARS-CoV-2 infection. The protocol attached unique molecular identifiers to individual cDNA molecules. TCRdb itself ran the 5' RACE reads through MiXCR, one entry per CDR3 protein. The repertoire holds about 70,000 distinct CDR3 sequences, with more than 14% as singletons. This clonotype turned up a few times. Its antigen is unidentified. Study-level results: Using VDJdb, the matching emphasized anti-spike CD8 responses while missing private and CD4 specificities.

Between the trimmed V and J ends, which lost 1 base and 9 bases, there was a span of 7 bases. CDR1 is SGHTA and CDR2 is FQGTGA in the germline V gene. The CDR3 extends over 12 amino acids. Sequenced material: whole blood, taken at baseline. The chain uses TRBV7-3 and TRBJ2-1; D might be TRBD1 (6 bases). This clonotype was obtained from an adult who was a healthcare worker with PCR-confirmed SARS-CoV-2 infection or an uninfected control (not recorded which). CDR3 DNA: TGTGCCAGCAGCTTAATAGGGGGTGAGCAGTTCTTC. Translating gives CASSLIGGEQFF.